The rows below give T cell receptor beta chains drawn from one sample of a study of blood T cell repertoires in COVID-19. Sequencing was performed with immunoSEQ multiplex PCR; in TCRdb, only in-frame clones are kept and a portion is missing. The data hold 250,000 or so clones, with around 89% observed a single time. The specimen was peripheral blood. These receptors all stem from a woman aged 25 to 39 with COVID-19, enrolled during active disease. The CDR3 runs from the conserved cysteine through the conserved F or W. The D gene is left open where the match is weak. The size entry is marked missing in some rows and otherwise reads once, few, many or a size class.

cdr3_length,j_call,clone_size,v_call,d_call,cdr3_aa,cdr3_nt
15,TRBJ1-4,NA,TRBV29-1,TRBD1,CSVGKTGTDNEKLFF,TGCAGCGTTGGGAAGACAGGGACGGACAATGAAAAACTGTTTTTT
14,TRBJ1-1,NA,TRBV29-1,TRBD1,CSVVRDRGGIEAFF,TGCAGCGTTGTCCGGGACAGGGGTGGCATTGAAGCTTTCTTT
16,TRBJ2-1,NA,TRBV18,TRBD1,CASSKRTGSSYNEQFF,TGTGCCAGCTCAAAGAGGACAGGGAGCTCCTACAATGAGCAGTTCTTC
13,TRBJ1-4,NA,TRBV19,TRBD1,CASNPGQGEKLFF,TGTGCCAGTAACCCTGGACAGGGTGAAAAACTGTTTTTT
15,TRBJ2-3,NA,TRBV7-2,TRBD2,CASSLELAVRDTQYF,TGTGCCAGCAGCTTAGAACTAGCGGTGAGAGATACGCAGTATTTT
14,TRBJ1-2,few,TRBV9,TRBD1,CASSPQTGNYGYTF,TGTGCCAGCAGCCCCCAGACAGGGAACTATGGCTACACCTTC
16,TRBJ2-2,once,TRBV5-4,NA,CASSGGGGFRTGELFF,TGTGCCAGCAGCGGGGGAGGGGGGTTCCGCACCGGGGAGCTGTTTTTT
15,TRBJ2-5,once,TRBV5-4,NA,CASSRGGTDQETQYF,TGTGCCAGCAGCCGCGGGGGGACAGACCAAGAGACCCAGTACTTC
13,TRBJ1-1,NA,TRBV6-5,NA,CASSLNRNTEAFF,TGTGCCAGCAGCCTAAACAGGAACACTGAAGCTTTCTTT
17,TRBJ2-2,NA,TRBV12-5,TRBD2,CASGLPGLAGGTGELFF,TGTGCTAGTGGACTTCCGGGACTAGCGGGAGGGACCGGGGAGCTGTTTTTT
15,TRBJ2-1,NA,TRBV2,NA,CASSDPGESYNEQFF,TGTGCCAGCAGTGACCCGGGGGAATCCTACAATGAGCAGTTCTTC
15,TRBJ2-3,NA,TRBV6-2/TRBV6-3,NA,CASSYLAQYTDTQYF,TGTGCCAGCAGTTACTTGGCACAGTACACAGATACGCAGTATTTT
12,TRBJ1-1,NA,TRBV12-3/TRBV12-4,TRBD1,CASSSGTEEAFF,TGTGCCAGCAGTTCCGGGACAGAAGAAGCTTTCTTT
15,TRBJ1-6,NA,TRBV5-1,TRBD1,CASSPSRGRVSPLHF,TGCGCCAGCAGCCCCTCGAGGGGGCGGGTGTCACCCCTCCACTTT
16,TRBJ2-1,NA,TRBV7-9,TRBD2,CASSPGGTSNNNEQFF,TGTGCCAGCAGCCCGGGCGGGACTAGTAATAACAATGAGCAGTTCTTC
15,TRBJ2-4,once,TRBV9,NA,CASSVAGLAKNIQYF,TGTGCCAGCAGCGTAGCGGGACTAGCCAAAAACATTCAGTACTTC
15,TRBJ2-3,NA,TRBV13,NA,CASSPSDWAVGTQYF,TGTGCCAGCAGCCCTTCGGACTGGGCGGTCGGTACGCAGTATTTT
10,TRBJ1-2,NA,TRBV30,NA,CAWRTQAYTF,TGTGCCTGGCGTACCCAGGCCTACACCTTC
18,TRBJ1-5,NA,TRBV5-5,TRBD1,CASSLTGTGGAVNQPQHF,TGTGCCAGCAGCTTGACCGGGACAGGGGGCGCAGTCAATCAGCCCCAGCATTTT
15,TRBJ1-5,NA,TRBV7-2,NA,CASSPETGHNQPQHF,TGTGCCAGCAGCCCGGAGACAGGACACAATCAGCCCCAGCATTTT
11,TRBJ1-1,NA,TRBV6-5,TRBD1,CASILDREAFF,TGTGCCAGCATCCTGGACAGGGAAGCTTTCTTT
15,TRBJ2-2,few,TRBV10-2,TRBD2,CASSTSGGRTGELFF,TGCGCCAGCAGTACTAGCGGGGGGAGGACCGGGGAGCTGTTTTTT
15,TRBJ1-4,NA,TRBV5-5,NA,CASSGRTSGREKLFF,TGTGCCAGCAGCGGGAGGACGTCAGGGAGGGAAAAACTGTTTTTT
14,TRBJ1-5,NA,TRBV19,NA,CASSPRGEGQPQHF,TGTGCCAGTAGCCCGAGGGGGGAGGGTCAGCCCCAGCATTTT
15,TRBJ1-2,NA,TRBV4-1,NA,CASSQEAGANYGYTF,TGCGCCAGCAGCCAAGAGGCGGGAGCTAACTATGGCTACACCTTC
12,TRBJ2-3,NA,TRBV11-2,NA,CASSLERKTQYF,TGTGCCAGCAGCTTAGAGAGGAAGACGCAGTATTTT
12,TRBJ2-2,few,TRBV13,NA,CASSLLPGELFF,TGTGCCAGCAGCTTACTACCCGGGGAGCTGTTTTTT
12,TRBJ1-6,NA,TRBV6-2/TRBV6-3,NA,CASSVRARTLHF,TGTGCCAGCAGTGTGAGGGCGCGGACCCTCCACTTT
18,TRBJ2-2,NA,TRBV18,TRBD1,CASSPIRNRGTDTGELFF,TGTGCCAGCTCACCCATTAGGAACAGGGGGACTGACACCGGGGAGCTGTTTTTT
16,TRBJ1-2,NA,TRBV11-2,TRBD1,CASSLGGQGANYGYTF,TGTGCCAGCAGCTTAGGGGGGCAGGGGGCTAACTATGGCTACACCTTC
16,TRBJ2-1,once,TRBV5-4,TRBD2,CASSFSASGAYNEQFF,TGTGCCAGCAGCTTTTCTGCTAGCGGAGCCTACAATGAGCAGTTCTTC
17,TRBJ2-7,NA,TRBV6-4,NA,CARNNGHITSLDYEQYF,TGTGCCAGGAACAACGGACACATAACTTCCTTAGACTACGAGCAGTACTTC
12,TRBJ2-7,once,TRBV12-3/TRBV12-4,NA,CASSLPPYEQYF,TGTGCCAGCAGCCTACCCCCCTACGAGCAGTACTTC
15,TRBJ2-1,NA,TRBV4-3,NA,CASSRGVATYNEQFF,TGCGCCAGCAGCCGGGGGGTTGCGACCTACAATGAGCAGTTCTTC
17,TRBJ1-2,NA,TRBV4-1,NA,CASSHDGRMGAGYGYTF,TGCGCCAGCAGCCATGATGGAAGGATGGGGGCGGGCTATGGCTACACCTTC
15,TRBJ2-1,NA,TRBV2,TRBD1,CASISTGTAYNEQFF,TGTGCCAGCATATCAACCGGGACAGCCTACAATGAGCAGTTCTTC
13,TRBJ1-5,NA,TRBV5-6,NA,CASSPGGYQPQHF,TGTGCCAGCAGCCCGGGGGGGTATCAGCCCCAGCATTTT
15,TRBJ1-2,NA,TRBV4-3,NA,CASSQDPGYSYGYTF,TGCGCCAGCAGCCAAGATCCGGGGTACAGCTATGGCTACACCTTC
16,TRBJ2-2,NA,TRBV5-1,NA,CASRLVAASYTGELFF,TGCGCCAGCAGACTGGTGGCTGCTAGCTATACCGGGGAGCTGTTTTTT
15,TRBJ2-5,NA,TRBV4-1,TRBD2,CASSQGAGALETQYF,TGCGCCAGCAGCCAAGGAGCGGGGGCTTTAGAGACCCAGTACTTC
15,TRBJ2-7,few,TRBV4-3,TRBD1,CASSPSRQGLYEQYF,TGCGCCAGCAGCCCTTCCCGACAGGGCCTCTACGAGCAGTACTTC
14,TRBJ2-3,NA,TRBV5-1,NA,CASSSGPGADTQYF,TGCGCCAGCAGCTCCGGTCCGGGAGCGGATACGCAGTATTTT
15,TRBJ2-7,NA,TRBV5-5,TRBD1,CASSRRTGNEYEQYF,TGTGCCAGCAGCCGAAGGACAGGGAATGAGTACGAGCAGTACTTC
15,TRBJ2-1,NA,TRBV27,NA,CASSFGAYWRNEQFF,TGTGCCAGCAGTTTTGGGGCCTACTGGAGAAATGAGCAGTTCTTC
13,TRBJ1-2,NA,TRBV5-6,NA,CASSLGGGYGYTF,TGTGCCAGCAGCTTGGGCGGCGGCTATGGCTACACCTTC
18,TRBJ1-2,NA,TRBV21-1,NA,CASSRINRGHPMRNGYTF,TGTGCCAGCAGCAGAATCAACAGGGGGCATCCCATGAGGAATGGCTACACCTTC
14,TRBJ2-1,NA,TRBV6-5,TRBD2,CASEGEGSYNEQFF,TGTGCCAGCGAAGGGGAGGGGTCCTACAATGAGCAGTTCTTC
14,TRBJ2-7,NA,TRBV5-1,TRBD1,CASSLGDSSYEQYF,TGCGCCAGCAGCTTAGGGGACAGCTCCTACGAGCAGTACTTC
14,TRBJ2-5,NA,TRBV6-2/TRBV6-3,NA,CASSYRTGGETQYF,TGTGCCAGCAGTTACCGAACCGGGGGAGAGACCCAGTACTTC
15,TRBJ2-4,NA,TRBV28,NA,CASSPRRVFPNIQYF,TGTGCCAGCAGTCCAAGGAGGGTCTTTCCGAACATTCAGTACTTC
13,TRBJ2-7,NA,TRBV27,NA,CASSFGETYEQYF,TGTGCCAGCAGTTTCGGGGAGACCTACGAGCAGTACTTC
16,TRBJ2-2,NA,TRBV6-2/TRBV6-3,NA,CASSYWSGRSTGELFF,TGTGCCAGCAGTTACTGGTCAGGGCGTTCGACCGGGGAGCTGTTTTTT
15,TRBJ2-7,NA,TRBV28,TRBD1,CASREGQGTTYEQYF,TGTGCCAGCAGGGAAGGACAGGGGACTACCTACGAGCAGTACTTC
16,TRBJ2-6,NA,TRBV29-1,NA,CSAALTAGAGANVLTF,TGCAGCGCAGCGTTGACGGCAGGGGCTGGGGCCAACGTCCTGACTTTC
15,TRBJ1-1,few,TRBV4-2,TRBD1,CASSYGQGVFTEAFF,TGTGCCAGCAGCTACGGACAGGGGGTTTTCACTGAAGCTTTCTTT
15,TRBJ2-5,NA,TRBV7-2,TRBD2,CATSTVAGAQETQYF,TGTGCCACCTCGACGGTAGCGGGGGCACAAGAGACCCAGTACTTC